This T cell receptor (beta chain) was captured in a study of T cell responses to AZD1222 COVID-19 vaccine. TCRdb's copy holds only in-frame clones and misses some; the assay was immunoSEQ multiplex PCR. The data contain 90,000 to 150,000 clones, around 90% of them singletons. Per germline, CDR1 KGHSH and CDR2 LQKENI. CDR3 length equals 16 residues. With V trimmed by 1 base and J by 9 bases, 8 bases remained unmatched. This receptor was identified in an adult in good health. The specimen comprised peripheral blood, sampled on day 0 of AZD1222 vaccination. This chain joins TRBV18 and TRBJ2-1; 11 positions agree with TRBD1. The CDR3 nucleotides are TGTGCCAGCTCACCACGTGGCGGACAGGGGGCGGCTGAGCAGTTCTTC. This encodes CASSPRGGQGAAEQFF.